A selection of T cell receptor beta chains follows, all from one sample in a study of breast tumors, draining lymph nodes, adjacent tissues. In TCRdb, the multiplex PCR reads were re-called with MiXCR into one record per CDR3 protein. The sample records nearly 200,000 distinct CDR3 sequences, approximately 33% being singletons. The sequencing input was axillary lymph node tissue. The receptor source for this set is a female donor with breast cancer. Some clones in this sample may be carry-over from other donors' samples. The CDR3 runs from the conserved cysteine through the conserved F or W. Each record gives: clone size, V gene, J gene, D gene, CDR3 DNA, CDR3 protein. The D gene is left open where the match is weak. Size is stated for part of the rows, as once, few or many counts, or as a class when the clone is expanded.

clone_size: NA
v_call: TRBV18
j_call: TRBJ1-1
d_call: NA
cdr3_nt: TGTGCCAGCTCACCGGGACGAAGCCCGACTAACACTGAAGCTTTCTTT
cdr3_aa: CASSPGRSPTNTEAFF

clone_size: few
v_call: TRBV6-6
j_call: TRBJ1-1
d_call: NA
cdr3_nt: TGTGCCAGCAGTTACGGGTCGGGGGGGGACACTGAAGCTTTCTTT
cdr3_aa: CASSYGSGGDTEAFF

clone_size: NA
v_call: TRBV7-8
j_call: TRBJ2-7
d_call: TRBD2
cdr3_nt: TGTGCCAGCAGCTTGCTAGCGGGGGGTTACGAGCAGTACTTC
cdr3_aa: CASSLLAGGYEQYF

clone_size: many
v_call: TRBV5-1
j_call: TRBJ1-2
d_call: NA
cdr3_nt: TGCGCCAGCAGCTTGGCAGGCAGAGTGCCCCACTATGGCTACACCTTC
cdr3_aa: CASSLAGRVPHYGYTF

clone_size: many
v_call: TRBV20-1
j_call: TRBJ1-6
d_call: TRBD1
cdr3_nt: TGCAGTGCTAGCGTCCGGGACAGAAATTCACCCCTCCACTTT
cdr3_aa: CSASVRDRNSPLHF

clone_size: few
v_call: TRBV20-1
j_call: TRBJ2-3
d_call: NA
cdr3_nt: TGCAGTGCTAGGGGGGGTGGATCGGCACCCACAGATACGCAGTATTTT
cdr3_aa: CSARGGGSAPTDTQYF

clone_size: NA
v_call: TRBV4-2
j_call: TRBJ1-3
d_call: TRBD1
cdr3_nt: TGTGCCAGCAGCCGGACAGGGAGCTCTGGAAACACCATATATTTT
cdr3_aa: CASSRTGSSGNTIYF

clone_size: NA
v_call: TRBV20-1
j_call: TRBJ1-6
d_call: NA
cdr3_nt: TGCAGTGCTAGGGGCTCAGGAGGGAGTTCGCCCCTCCACTTT
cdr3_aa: CSARGSGGSSPLHF

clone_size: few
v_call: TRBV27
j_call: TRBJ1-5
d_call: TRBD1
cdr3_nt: TGTGCCAGCAGTTTGGTCGGACAGGGGTTTCAGCCCCAGCATTTT
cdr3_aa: CASSLVGQGFQPQHF

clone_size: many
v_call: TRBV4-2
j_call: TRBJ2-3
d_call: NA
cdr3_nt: TGTGCCAGCAGCCAAGGTCGGCCCCCCGGAGATACGCAGTATTTT
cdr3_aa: CASSQGRPPGDTQYF